This T cell receptor (beta chain) was identified in a study of tumor-infiltrating lymphocytes in primary liver carcinoma. General study results and limits: Tumors had a top-250-clone fraction that was significantly higher than blood (p = 0.039).

cDNA specific to TCR beta was made from 500 to 650 ng of total RNA, with a constant-region primer employed for priming. Three nested multiplex PCR rounds of slightly modified ARM-PCR generated TCR beta libraries. Both of the initial two PCR rounds ran for about 9 cycles and employed TRBV1-TRBV30 forward primers alongside a C-beta reverse primer. TCRdb passed the multiplex PCR reads through MiXCR, listing each CDR3 protein once. The sample shows tens of thousands of distinct CDR3 sequences, roughly two thirds of them seen only once. Sample share makes this clonotype medium-sized. Its antigen is currently unknown. Bulk tissue was left unsorted, and RNA and DNA were co-extracted from about 20-30 mg of it. Germline V gene data show CDR1 as LGHNA and CDR2 as YSLEER. This CDR3 has 18 amino acids. Trimming left V 0 bases short and J 2 bases short, with 18 bases between.

Sequenced material: liver tumor tissue from sampling region 3. The subset: tumor region T3, left-lateral pole. The sequence was collected from a woman between 25 and 40 years old with primary liver carcinoma and hepatitis B virus infection. The chain employs TRBV4-3 and TRBJ2-3; D is perhaps TRBD1 (6 bases). CDR3 bases: TGCGCCAGCAGCCAAGATGCAGGGACACCTATACTCACAGATACGCAGTATTTT. Its translation is CASSQDAGTPILTDTQYF.